These 17 T cell receptor beta chains came from one sample sequenced in a study of T cell changes during pregnancy in multiple sclerosis. Here immunoSEQ multiplex PCR was the method, and the copy in TCRdb shows in-frame clones only, minus some. This sample yields tens of thousands of clones, of which 85% to 95% are seen a single time; roughly 3.5% belongs to the top ten. The material was CD8+ T cells from peripheral blood mononuclear cells, obtained in the third trimester of pregnancy. These receptors were collected from a female donor with multiple sclerosis, enrolled in a pregnancy study.

The chain combines TRBV9 with TRBJ1-1; 7 bases match TRBD1. With V trimmed by 5 bases and J by 3 bases, 7 bases remained unmatched. The CDR3 covers 14 residues. Germline V CDR1 and CDR2: SGDLS, YYNGEE. This CDR3 is CASSVNTGDTEAFF. The CDR3 DNA reads as TGTGCCAGCAGTGTTAATACAGGGGACACTGAAGCTTTCTTT.

V is TRBV12-5 and J is TRBJ2-5; TRBD2 is a possible D gene (5 bases). CDR1 and CDR2 from the germline V gene are LGHNT and FRNRAP. This CDR3 is built from 19 residues. V was cut by 2 bases and J by 0 bases, with 22 bases left in between. The CDR3 loop is CASGLSKGVQTYYQETQYF. CDR3 DNA: TGTGCTAGTGGTTTGTCCAAGGGAGTACAGACTTATTACCAAGAGACCCAGTACTTC.

The rearrangement joins TRBV2 to TRBJ2-7, with 8 bases fitting TRBD2. The CDR3 spans 16 residues. Trimming at V came to 2 bases and at J to 3 bases, leaving 9 bases not matched to a gene. Germline V gene lookup returns CDR1 SNHLY and CDR2 FYNNEI. The DNA for the CDR3 is TGTGCCAGCAGTGAAATAGCGGGACCGCCTCGCTACGAGCAGTACTTC. It specifies CASSEIAGPPRYEQYF.

The V call is TRBV7-2, the J call TRBJ1-4; the match to TRBD1 covers 8 bases. Germline values: CDR1 SGHTA, CDR2 FQGNSA. The J segment lost 6 bases and the V segment lost 5 bases, leaving 5 bases of the junction unmatched. This CDR3 is built from 14 residues. The CDR3 bases are TGTGCCAGCAGCCACGGGACAGGTTATGAAAAACTGTTTTTT. This encodes CASSHGTGYEKLFF.

The chain joins TRBV7-6 to TRBJ2-2; D is ambiguous. V was shortened by 3 bases and J by 3 bases, with 14 bases between the two germline ends. The germline V gene has CDR1 SGHVS and CDR2 FNYEAQ. CDR3 length: 16 amino acids. CDR3 in amino acids: CASSFLISSDTGELFF. CDR3 nucleotide sequence: TGTGCCAGCAGCTTTCTGATCTCGAGTGACACCGGGGAGCTGTTTTTT.

The V and J genes are TRBV2 and TRBJ1-2; perhaps TRBD1 as D (6 bases). This CDR3 comprises 15 residues. Germline V lookup: CDR1 SNHLY, CDR2 FYNNEI. Trimming pared 1 base from V and 6 bases from J, leaving 15 bases between. The CDR3 reads CASSEVRGKQDGYTF. DNA for the CDR3: TGTGCCAGCAGTGAAGTTAGGGGGAAGCAAGATGGCTACACCTTC.

The J gene is TRBJ2-3, the V gene TRBV29-1; TRBD2 might be the D (6 bases). In germline, CDR1 is SQVTM, CDR2 ANQGSEA. V shed 4 bases and J shed 3 bases, with 14 bases lying between them. The CDR3 is 14 residues long. The CDR3 region is CSVGWAGGTDTQYF. The CDR3 DNA follows: TGCAGCGTTGGGTGGGCTGGGGGGACAGATACGCAGTATTTT.

This sequence joins TRBV14 and TRBJ2-7; tentative D call: TRBD2 (6 bases). Germline V CDR1 and CDR2: SGHDN, FVKESK. The CDR3 is 16 residues long. V dropped 0 bases and J dropped 2 bases, with 14 bases sitting between them. CDR3 residues: CASSQDLGLTTYEQYF. CDR3 in DNA: TGTGCCAGCAGCCAAGATCTAGGACTAACCACCTACGAGCAGTACTTC.

This rearrangement joins TRBV30 to TRBJ2-7, with D possibly TRBD2 on 5 matching bases. Germline CDR1 GTSNPN, CDR2 SVGIG (reference sequence). Trimming left V 3 bases short and J 3 bases short, with 12 bases between. CDR3 length equals 13 residues. CDR3 region: CAWSIGDRYEQYF. The CDR3 DNA reads as TGTGCCTGGAGCATCGGGGATCGCTACGAGCAGTACTTC.

The rearrangement joins TRBV15 to TRBJ2-7, with a possible D match to TRBD1 (6 bases). The V and J ends lost 6 bases and 2 bases respectively, with 14 bases between them. The CDR3 loop spans 14 amino acids. Germline V lookup: CDR1 LNHNV, CDR2 YYDKDF (reference sequence). The chain's CDR3 is CATSNRDTAYEQYF. As DNA, the CDR3 is TGTGCCACCAGTAACCGGGACACTGCCTACGAGCAGTACTTC.

The chain employs TRBV4-2 and TRBJ1-5; D unclear. Germline V CDR1 and CDR2: LGHNA, YNFKEQ. CDR3 length: 17 amino acids. V was pared by 1 base and J by 7 bases, with 20 bases between. The CDR3 region is CASSQVGPVGGGQPQHF. The CDR3 DNA reads TGTGCCAGCAGCCAAGTAGGGCCCGTGGGAGGAGGCCAGCCCCAGCATTTT.

The chain combines TRBV27 with TRBJ2-7; 8 bases fit TRBD1. CDR1 and CDR2 from the germline V gene are MNHEY and SMNVEV (reference sequence). The CDR3 loop spans 14 amino acids. Trimming cost V 5 bases and J 2 bases; bases outside gene matches: 5. CDR3 nucleotides: TGTGCCAGCAGTCCAGGACAGGGTACCTACGAGCAGTACTTC. It encodes CASSPGQGTYEQYF.

For the CDR3, the DNA is TGTGCCAGTAGTATAGTGGGACTGAATCAGCCCCAGCATTTT. Translated: CASSIVGLNQPQHF. V is TRBV19 and J is TRBJ1-5, with D possibly matching TRBD1 (5 bases). This CDR3 is built from 14 residues. In germline, CDR1 is LNHDA, CDR2 SQIVND (reference sequence). Trimming removed 1 base at V and 4 bases at J, with 8 bases between.

The V call is TRBV19, the J call TRBJ1-1; 11 bases fit TRBD1. V lost 3 bases, J lost 0 bases, and 3 bases stayed unmatched. The CDR3 runs to 16 residues. CDR1 is LNHDA and CDR2 is SQIVND in the germline V gene (reference sequence). The DNA of the CDR3 is TGTGCCAGTAGTATGGGACAGGGGGTAGTGAACACTGAAGCTTTCTTT. Its protein is CASSMGQGVVNTEAFF.

This clone was seen just once. The chain links TRBV5-1 to TRBJ2-1; 8 bases map to TRBD1. V lost 0 bases and J lost 16; bases outside the gene matches: 12. The CDR3 is 14 residues long. Looked up from germline, CDR1 is SGHRS and CDR2 is YFSETQ. CDR3 in DNA: TGCGCCAGCAGCTTGGAAACAGGGGGTGCCCCAGGCTTCTTC. Its protein product is CASSLETGGAPGFF.

The J gene is TRBJ2-7, the V gene TRBV7-9; D might be TRBD2 (6 bases). The CDR3 contains 15 residues. With 2 bases removed from V and 2 bases from J, the gap between germline ends came to 13 bases. Germline values: CDR1 SEHNR, CDR2 FQNEAQ (reference sequence). The DNA for the CDR3 is TGTGCCAGCAGCTTATCTTGGGAGGCGACCTACGAGCAGTACTTC. Residues: CASSLSWEATYEQYF.

V gene TRBV2 combines with J gene TRBJ2-5; TRBD2 might be the D (6 bases). The CDR3 has 16 amino acids. Trimming stripped 3 bases from V and 4 bases from J, with 18 bases between. Germline lookup yields CDR1 SNHLY and CDR2 FYNNEI. The CDR3 loop is CASSDGALATGETQYF. In DNA form, the CDR3 reads TGTGCCAGCAGTGATGGCGCACTAGCTACTGGAGAGACCCAGTACTTC.